This TCR beta chain stems from a study of cytomegalovirus exposure and HLA in healthy donors. Primers for the PCR totalled 60 Vbeta and 13 Jbeta. Data came from immunoSEQ multiplex PCR; TCRdb stores just in-frame clones and leaves some out. This table holds some 120,000 clones, 76% found once. CDR3 length: 13 residues. Germline-derived CDR1 and CDR2 are SQVTM and ANQGSEA. Trimming shortened V by 3 bases and J by 8 bases, and 13 bases separated the two germline ends. The rearrangement uses TRBV29-1 and TRBJ2-2; weak D call: TRBD1 (5 bases). Sequenced: PBMCs. This TCR derives from a woman in her 40s in good health and CMV-seropositive. The CDR3 coding sequence is TGCAGCGTTGATGAGGAAGGGGCAGGGGAGCTGTTTTTT. Amino acid sequence: CSVDEEGAGELFF.